This T cell receptor (beta chain) was sequenced for a study of cytotoxic CD8 clonotypes in ibrutinib-treated CLL. Overall study results and limits: At ibrutinib response, clonality increased, and at progression it declined back toward baseline.

The table came from immunoSEQ multiplex PCR; TCRdb's copy has only in-frame clones and leaves some out. This table has 30,000 to 40,000 clones, 71% appearing once. A remark on this clone: What it binds is unknown.

From germline, CDR1 is ENHRY and CDR2 SYGVKD. The V end lost 6 bases, the J end lost 0 bases, and 11 bases lay between the germline ends. This CDR3 is built from 15 residues. The input for sequencing was PBMCs, taken at disease progression, from a patient treated with ibrutinib. The sequence was obtained from a human donor with chronic lymphocytic leukemia. V is TRBV10-3 and J is TRBJ2-2; D may be TRBD1 (6 bases). The CDR3 DNA sequence: TGTGCCATCAGCCCCGGACAGACGAACACCGGGGAGCTGTTTTTT. This codes for CAISPGQTNTGELFF.